A single sample is the source of the 4 T cell receptor beta chains below, sequenced in a study of cytomegalovirus exposure and HLA in healthy donors. Researchers ran the PCR with 60 Vbeta and 13 Jbeta primers. Sequencing used immunoSEQ multiplex PCR; TCRdb keeps in-frame clones, though not all of them. This table holds over 100,000 clones, about 62% found once. The sequenced material came from PBMCs. These receptors originate from a woman aged 40-49 years in good health and CMV-seropositive.

The V gene is TRBV7-9, the J gene TRBJ2-1; 7 bases fit TRBD1. J gave up 8 bases and V 4 bases, and 2 bases lay outside the gene matches. This CDR3 has 12 amino acids. In germline, CDR1 is SEHNR, CDR2 FQNEAQ (reference sequence). This CDR3 is CASSSGGDEQFF. The CDR3 DNA reads TGTGCCAGCAGCTCAGGGGGTGATGAGCAGTTCTTC.

The J gene is TRBJ2-1, the V gene TRBV2; 7 positions match TRBD2. The CDR3 totals 13 residues. Looked up from germline, CDR1 is SNHLY and CDR2 is FYNNEI. Trimming took 11 bases from V and 1 from J; bases not matched to a gene: 5. The CDR3 region is CAGQRDSYNEQFF. The CDR3, as DNA: TGTGCCGGCCAGCGGGATTCCTACAATGAGCAGTTCTTC. Based on the CDR3 plus reference TRBV2 and TRBJ2-1, the full variable domain is EPEVTQTPSHQVTQMGQEVILRCVPISNHLYFYWYRQILGQKVEFLVSFYNNEISEKSEIFDDQFSVERPDGSNFTLKIRSTKLEDSAMYFCAGQRDSYNEQFFGPGTRLTVL.

The V gene is TRBV19, the J gene TRBJ2-2; 7 bases line up with TRBD1. V dropped 8 bases and J dropped 10; count of bases not matched to a gene: 7. Germline V gene data show CDR1 as LNHDA and CDR2 as SQIVND (reference sequence). The CDR3 is 12 amino acids. CDR3 nucleotide sequence: TGTGCCAGTCAGACAGGGAATGCGGAGCTGTTTTTT. Translated, it gives CASQTGNAELFF.

V gene TRBV19 combines with J gene TRBJ1-6; D ambiguous. Trimming stripped 5 bases from V and 13 bases from J, with 12 bases between. The CDR3 is made up of 12 amino acids. Germline CDR1 LNHDA, CDR2 SQIVND (reference sequence). Here the CDR3 DNA reads TGTGCCAGTAGTGTCGAGGTGGGTCCCCTCCACTTT. Its protein is CASSVEVGPLHF. Looking up the rest from reference TRBV19 and TRBJ1-6 gives the full variable domain: DGGITQSPKYLFRKEGQNVTLSCEQNLNHDAMYWYRQDPGQGLRLIYYSQIVNDFQKGDIAEGYSVSREKKESFPLTVTSAQKNPTAFYLCASSVEVGPLHFGNGTRLTVT.